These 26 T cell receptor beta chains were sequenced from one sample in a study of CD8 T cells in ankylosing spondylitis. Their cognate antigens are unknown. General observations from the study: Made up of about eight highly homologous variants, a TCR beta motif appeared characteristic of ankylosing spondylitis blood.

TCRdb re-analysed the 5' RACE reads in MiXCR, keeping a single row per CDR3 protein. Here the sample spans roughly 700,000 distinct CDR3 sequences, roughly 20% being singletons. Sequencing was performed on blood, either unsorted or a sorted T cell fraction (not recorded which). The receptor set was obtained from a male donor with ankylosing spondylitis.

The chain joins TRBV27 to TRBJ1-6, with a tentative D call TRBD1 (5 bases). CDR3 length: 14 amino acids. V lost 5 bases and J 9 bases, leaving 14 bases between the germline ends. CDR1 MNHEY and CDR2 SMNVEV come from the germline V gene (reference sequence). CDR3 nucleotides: TGTGCCAGCAGTCTCCGGGACGGGTTTTCACCCCTCCACTTT. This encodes CASSLRDGFSPLHF.

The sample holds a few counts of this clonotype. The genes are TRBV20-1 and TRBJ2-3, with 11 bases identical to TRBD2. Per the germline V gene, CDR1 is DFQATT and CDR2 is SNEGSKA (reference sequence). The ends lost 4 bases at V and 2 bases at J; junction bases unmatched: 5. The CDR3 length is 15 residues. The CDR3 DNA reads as TGCAGTGCTACCTTAGCGGGAGGGAACACAGATACGCAGTATTTT. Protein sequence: CSATLAGGNTDTQYF.

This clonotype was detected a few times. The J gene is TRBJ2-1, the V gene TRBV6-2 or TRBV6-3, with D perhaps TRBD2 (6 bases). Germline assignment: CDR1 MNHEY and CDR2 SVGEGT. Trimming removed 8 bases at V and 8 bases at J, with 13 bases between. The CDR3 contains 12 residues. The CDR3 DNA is TGTGCCAGCGATCGGGGGTGGCATGAGCAGTTCTTC. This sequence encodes CASDRGWHEQFF.

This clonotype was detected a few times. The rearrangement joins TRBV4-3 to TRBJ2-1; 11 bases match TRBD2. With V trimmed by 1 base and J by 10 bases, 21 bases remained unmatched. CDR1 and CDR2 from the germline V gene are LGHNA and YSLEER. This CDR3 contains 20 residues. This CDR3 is CASSQVASGRFSWEMREQFF. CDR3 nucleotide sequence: TGCGCCAGCAGCCAAGTGGCTAGCGGGAGGTTTTCTTGGGAGATGCGGGAGCAGTTCTTC.

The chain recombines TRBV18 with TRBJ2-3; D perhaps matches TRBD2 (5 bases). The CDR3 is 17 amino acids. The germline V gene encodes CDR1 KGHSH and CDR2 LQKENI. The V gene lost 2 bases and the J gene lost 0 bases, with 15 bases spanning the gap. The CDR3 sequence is CASSPTTGSTSTDTQYF. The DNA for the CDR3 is TGTGCCAGCTCACCAACCACGGGGAGCACTAGCACAGATACGCAGTATTTT. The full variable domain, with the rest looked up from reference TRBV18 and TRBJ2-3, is NAGVMQNPRHLVRRRGQEARLRCSPMKGHSHVYWYRQLPEEGLKFMVYLQKENIIDESGMPKERFSAEFPKEGPSILRIQQVVRGDSAAYFCASSPTTGSTSTDTQYFGPGTRLTVL.

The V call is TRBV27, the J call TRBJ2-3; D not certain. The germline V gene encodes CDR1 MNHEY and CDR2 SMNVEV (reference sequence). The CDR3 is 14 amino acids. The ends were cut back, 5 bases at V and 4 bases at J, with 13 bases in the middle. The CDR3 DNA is TGTGCCAGCAGTCCCAACAACCCGGCAGATACGCAGTATTTT. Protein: CASSPNNPADTQYF.

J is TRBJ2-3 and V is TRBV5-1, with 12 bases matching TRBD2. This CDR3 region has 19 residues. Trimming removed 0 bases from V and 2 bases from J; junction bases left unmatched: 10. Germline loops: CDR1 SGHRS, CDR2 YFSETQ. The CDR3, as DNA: TGCGCCAGCAGCTTGGCCTATCTAGCGGGGGGGCTGGACACAGATACGCAGTATTTT. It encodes CASSLAYLAGGLDTDTQYF.

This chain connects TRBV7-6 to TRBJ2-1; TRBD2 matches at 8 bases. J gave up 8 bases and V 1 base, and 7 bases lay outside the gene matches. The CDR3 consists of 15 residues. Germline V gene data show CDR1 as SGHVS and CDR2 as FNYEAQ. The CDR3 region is CASSLVGRGGHEQFF. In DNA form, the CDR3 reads TGTGCCAGCAGCTTAGTGGGCCGCGGGGGGCATGAGCAGTTCTTC.

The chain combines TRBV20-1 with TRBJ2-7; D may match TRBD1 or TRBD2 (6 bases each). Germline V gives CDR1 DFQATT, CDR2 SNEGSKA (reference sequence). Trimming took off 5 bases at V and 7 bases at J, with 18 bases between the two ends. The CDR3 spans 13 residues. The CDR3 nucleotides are TGCAGTGCTGGACCCGGGGGCTCTAGGGAGCAGTACTTC. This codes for CSAGPGGSREQYF.

DNA of the CDR3: TGTGCCAGCAGCCGAGACAGTGAAAAACTGTTTTTT. Protein sequence: CASSRDSEKLFF. V and J are TRBV7-8 and TRBJ1-4, with D maybe TRBD1 (5 bases). This CDR3 has 12 residues. V lost 5 bases, J lost 7 bases, and 8 bases lay in between. Germline V gene lookup returns CDR1 SGHVS and CDR2 FQNEAQ.

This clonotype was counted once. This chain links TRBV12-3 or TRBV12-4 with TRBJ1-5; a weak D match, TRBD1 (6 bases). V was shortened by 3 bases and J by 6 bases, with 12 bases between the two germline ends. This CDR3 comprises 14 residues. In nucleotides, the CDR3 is TGTGCCAGCAGTTTGACAGGAGACACTCAGCCCCAGCATTTT. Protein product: CASSLTGDTQPQHF.

CDR3: CSVADRFYGYTF. CDR3 bases: TGCAGCGTCGCAGACAGATTCTATGGCTACACCTTC. J is TRBJ1-2 and V is TRBV29-1, with D perhaps matching TRBD1 (5 bases). The germline V and J ends were trimmed by 6 bases and 4 bases, with 12 bases remaining between them. This CDR3 has 12 amino acids. Germline V gives CDR1 SQVTM, CDR2 ANQGSEA. Together with reference TRBV29-1 and TRBJ1-2, the CDR3 gives the full variable domain: SAVISQKPSRDICQRGTSLTIQCQVDSQVTMMFWYRQQPGQSLTLIATANQGSEATYESGFVIDKFPISRPNLTFSTLTVSNMSPEDSSIYLCSVADRFYGYTFGSGTRLTVV.

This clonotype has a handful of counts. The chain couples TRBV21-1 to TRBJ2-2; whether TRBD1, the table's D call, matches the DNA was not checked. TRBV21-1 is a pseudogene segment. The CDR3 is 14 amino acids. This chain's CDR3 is CAGMDRMNTGELFF. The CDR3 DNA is TGTGCCGGTATGGACAGAATGAACACCGGGGAGCTGTTTTTT.

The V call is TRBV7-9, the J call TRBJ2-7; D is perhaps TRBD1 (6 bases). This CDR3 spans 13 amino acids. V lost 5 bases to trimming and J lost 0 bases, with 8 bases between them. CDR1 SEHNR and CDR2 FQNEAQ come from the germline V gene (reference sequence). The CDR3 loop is CASSRTVSYEQYF. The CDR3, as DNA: TGTGCCAGCAGCAGGACAGTCTCCTACGAGCAGTACTTC.

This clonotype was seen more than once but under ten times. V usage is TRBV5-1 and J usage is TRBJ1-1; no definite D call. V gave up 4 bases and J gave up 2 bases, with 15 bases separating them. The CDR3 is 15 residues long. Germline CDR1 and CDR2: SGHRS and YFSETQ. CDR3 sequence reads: CASSQDFDSNTEAFF. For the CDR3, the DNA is TGCGCCAGCAGCCAGGACTTCGACTCTAACACTGAAGCTTTCTTT.

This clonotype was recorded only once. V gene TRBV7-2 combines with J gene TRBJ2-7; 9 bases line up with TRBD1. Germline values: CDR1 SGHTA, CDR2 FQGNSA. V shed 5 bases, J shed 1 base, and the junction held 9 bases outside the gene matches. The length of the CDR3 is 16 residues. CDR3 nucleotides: TGTGCCAGCAGCCGAACCAGCGGACAGGGGTCCTACGAGCAGTACTTC. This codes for CASSRTSGQGSYEQYF.

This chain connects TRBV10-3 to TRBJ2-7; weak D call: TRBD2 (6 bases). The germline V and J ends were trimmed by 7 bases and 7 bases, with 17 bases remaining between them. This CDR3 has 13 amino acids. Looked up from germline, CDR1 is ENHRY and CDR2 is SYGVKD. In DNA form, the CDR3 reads TGTGCCATCAACAGCGACGAGCGGGTGGAGCAGTACTTC. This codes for CAINSDERVEQYF.

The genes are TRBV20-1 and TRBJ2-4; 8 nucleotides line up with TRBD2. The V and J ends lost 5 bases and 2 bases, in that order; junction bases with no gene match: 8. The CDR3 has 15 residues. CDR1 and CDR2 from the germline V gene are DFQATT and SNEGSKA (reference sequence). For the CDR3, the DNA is TGCAGTGCTGGGGAGCGGGGGCAGTCCAAAAACATTCAGTACTTC. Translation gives CSAGERGQSKNIQYF.

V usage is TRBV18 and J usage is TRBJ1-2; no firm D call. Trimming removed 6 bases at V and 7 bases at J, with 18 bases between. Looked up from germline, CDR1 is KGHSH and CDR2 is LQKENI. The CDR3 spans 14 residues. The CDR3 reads CASSSTGEGGGYTF. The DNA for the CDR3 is TGTGCCAGCTCTTCGACCGGGGAAGGTGGTGGCTACACCTTC.

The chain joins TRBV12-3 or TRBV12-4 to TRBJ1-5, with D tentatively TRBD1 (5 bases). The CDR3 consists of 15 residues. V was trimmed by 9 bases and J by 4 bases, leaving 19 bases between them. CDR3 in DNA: TGTGCCAGTCGGGACTCGCACAGGTATAATCAGCCCCAGCATTTT. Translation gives CASRDSHRYNQPQHF.

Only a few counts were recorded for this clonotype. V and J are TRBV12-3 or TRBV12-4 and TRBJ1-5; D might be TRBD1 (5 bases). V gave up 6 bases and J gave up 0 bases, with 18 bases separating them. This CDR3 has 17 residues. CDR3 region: CASSPVRGGLSNQPQHF. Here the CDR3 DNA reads TGTGCCAGCAGCCCCGTGCGGGGGGGACTTAGCAATCAGCCCCAGCATTTT.

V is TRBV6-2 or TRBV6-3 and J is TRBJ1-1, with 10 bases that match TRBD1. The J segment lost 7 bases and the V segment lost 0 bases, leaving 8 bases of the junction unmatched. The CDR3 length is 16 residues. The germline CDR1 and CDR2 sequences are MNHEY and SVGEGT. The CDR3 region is CASSYSDRGPINEAFF. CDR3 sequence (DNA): TGTGCCAGCAGTTACTCTGACAGGGGGCCGATAAATGAAGCTTTCTTT.

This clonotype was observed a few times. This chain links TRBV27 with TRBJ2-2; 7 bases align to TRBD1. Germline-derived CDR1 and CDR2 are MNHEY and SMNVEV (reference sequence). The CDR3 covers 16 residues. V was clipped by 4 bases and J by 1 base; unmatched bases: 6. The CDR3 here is CASSSLDRVNTGELFF. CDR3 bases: TGTGCCAGCAGTTCACTCGACAGGGTGAACACCGGGGAGCTGTTTTTT.

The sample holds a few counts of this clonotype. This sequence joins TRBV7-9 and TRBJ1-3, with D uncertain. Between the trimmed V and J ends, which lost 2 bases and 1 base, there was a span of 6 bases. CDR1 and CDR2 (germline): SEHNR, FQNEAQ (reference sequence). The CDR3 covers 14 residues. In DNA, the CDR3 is TGTGCCAGCAGCTTATCAGAATCTGGAAACACCATATATTTT. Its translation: CASSLSESGNTIYF. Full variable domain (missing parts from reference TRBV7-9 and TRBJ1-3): DTGVSQNPRHKITKRGQNVTFRCDPISEHNRLYWYRQTLGQGPEFLTYFQNEAQLEKSRLLSDRFSAERPKGSFSTLEIQRTEQGDSAMYLCASSLSESGNTIYFGEGSWLTVV.

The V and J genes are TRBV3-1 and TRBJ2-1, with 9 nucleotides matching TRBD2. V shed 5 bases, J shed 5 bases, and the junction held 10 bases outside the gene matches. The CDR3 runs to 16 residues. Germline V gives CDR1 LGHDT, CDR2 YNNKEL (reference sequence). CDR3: CASSSLGGGAHNEQFF. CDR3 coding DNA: TGTGCCAGCAGCTCCCTTGGCGGGGGGGCCCACAATGAGCAGTTCTTC.

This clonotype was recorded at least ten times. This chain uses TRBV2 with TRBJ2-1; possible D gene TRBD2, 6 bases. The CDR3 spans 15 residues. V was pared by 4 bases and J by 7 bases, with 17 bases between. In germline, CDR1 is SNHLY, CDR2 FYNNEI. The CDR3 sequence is CASSGGGTGRNEQFF. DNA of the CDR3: TGTGCCAGCAGTGGGGGCGGGACGGGAAGGAATGAGCAGTTCTTC. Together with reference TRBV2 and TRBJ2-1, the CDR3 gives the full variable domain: EPEVTQTPSHQVTQMGQEVILRCVPISNHLYFYWYRQILGQKVEFLVSFYNNEISEKSEIFDDQFSVERPDGSNFTLKIRSTKLEDSAMYFCASSGGGTGRNEQFFGPGTRLTVL.